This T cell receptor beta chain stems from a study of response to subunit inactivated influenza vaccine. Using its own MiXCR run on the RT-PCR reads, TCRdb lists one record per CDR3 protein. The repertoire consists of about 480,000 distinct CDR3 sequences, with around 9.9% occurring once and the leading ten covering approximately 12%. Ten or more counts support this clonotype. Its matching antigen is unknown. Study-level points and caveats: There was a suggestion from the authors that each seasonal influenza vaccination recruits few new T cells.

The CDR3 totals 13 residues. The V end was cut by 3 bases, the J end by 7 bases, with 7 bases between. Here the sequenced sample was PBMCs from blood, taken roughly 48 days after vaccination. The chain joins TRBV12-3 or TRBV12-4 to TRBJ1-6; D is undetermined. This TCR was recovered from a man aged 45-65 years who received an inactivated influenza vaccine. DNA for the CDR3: TGTGCCAGCAGTTTGCGGGAAAATTCACCCCTCCACTTT. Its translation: CASSLRENSPLHF.